The T cell receptor (beta chain) described here comes from a study of shared clonotypes between healthy human individuals. General study results and limits: Represented diversity (both genetic and exposure-history) was limited by the small number of donors. The sampled material consisted only of blood, and tissue repertoires are likely to differ.

Turning to this clone: Antigen specificity is unknown. Compared with germline, one end of the junction differs, possibly owing to a read error.

It was on ten immunoSEQ deep assay plates that unsorted PBMC DNA was sequenced. TCRdb keeps only in-frame clones here, not all; method: immunoSEQ multiplex PCR. The sample has about 600,000 clones; around 76% are singletons. The CDR3 has 15 amino acids. Germline CDR1 is SEHNR and CDR2 is FQNEAQ (reference sequence). V is TRBV7-9 and J is TRBJ2-7; 9 bases match TRBD1. Sequencing was done on a sample of PBMCs. This TCR was recovered from a woman aged 40-49 years in good health. Some clones in this sample may be carry-over from other donors' samples. CDR3 DNA sequence: TGTGCCAGCAGTTTAGGGGGACAGGGTACCTACGAGCAGTACTTC. Its translation: CASSLGGQGTYEQYF.